The T cell receptor (beta chain) under discussion was sequenced for a study of blood T cell repertoires in COVID-19. Background on the study: Sample material is recorded as cDNA or gDNA derived from T cells, B-cell-depleted T cells, or PBMCs.

Authors' data handling: Amplified reference gene primers provided the basis for estimating nucleated cell counts. The method was immunoSEQ multiplex PCR; TCRdb's version includes in-frame clones alone and lacks a portion of them. The D gene and trimming were derived from the DNA, and the V and J assignments and clone size from that table. The data show 100,000 to 150,000 clones, about nine tenths seen once. The CDR3 is 16 residues long. CDR1 and CDR2 (germline): LNHDA, SQIVND (reference sequence). V was pared by 7 bases and J by 1 base, with 12 bases of the junction left unmatched. Sequenced input: peripheral blood. This clonotype originated in a man aged 45-60 years with acute or convalescent COVID-19. The chain has TRBV19 and TRBJ1-1; 7 bases map to TRBD1. CDR3 amino acids: CASTTTQQGRNTEAFF. CDR3 coding DNA: TGTGCCAGTACCACTACCCAACAGGGGAGGAACACTGAAGCTTTCTTT.